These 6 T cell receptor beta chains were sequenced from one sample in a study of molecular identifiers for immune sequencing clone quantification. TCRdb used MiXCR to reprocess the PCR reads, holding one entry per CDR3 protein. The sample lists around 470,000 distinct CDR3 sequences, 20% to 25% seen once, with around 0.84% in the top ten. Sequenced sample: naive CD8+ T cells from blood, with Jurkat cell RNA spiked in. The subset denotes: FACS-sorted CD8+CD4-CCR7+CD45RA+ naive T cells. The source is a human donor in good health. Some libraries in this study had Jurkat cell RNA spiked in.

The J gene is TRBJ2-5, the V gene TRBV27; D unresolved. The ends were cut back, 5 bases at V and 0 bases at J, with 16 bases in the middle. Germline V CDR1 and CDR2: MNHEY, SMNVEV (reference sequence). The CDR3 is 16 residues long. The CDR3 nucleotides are TGTGCCAGCAGTCTCAGGCAGGATCAGTACCAAGAGACCCAGTACTTC. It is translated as CASSLRQDQYQETQYF.

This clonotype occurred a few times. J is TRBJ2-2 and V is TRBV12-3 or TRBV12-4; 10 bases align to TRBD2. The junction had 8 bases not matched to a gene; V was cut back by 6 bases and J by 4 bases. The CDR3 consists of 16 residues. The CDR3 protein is CASRISSGGFTGELFF. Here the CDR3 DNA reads TGTGCCAGCAGGATTAGTAGCGGGGGGTTCACCGGGGAGCTGTTTTTT.

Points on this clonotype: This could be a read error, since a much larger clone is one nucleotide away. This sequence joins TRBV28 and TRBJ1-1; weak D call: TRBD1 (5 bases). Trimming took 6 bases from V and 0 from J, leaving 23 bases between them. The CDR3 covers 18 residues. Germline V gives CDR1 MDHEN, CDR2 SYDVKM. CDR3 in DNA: TGTGCCAGCAGCCAAAATTGGAGGGACGTCGGGATGAACACTGAAGCTTTCTTT. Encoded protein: CASSQNWRDVGMNTEAFF.

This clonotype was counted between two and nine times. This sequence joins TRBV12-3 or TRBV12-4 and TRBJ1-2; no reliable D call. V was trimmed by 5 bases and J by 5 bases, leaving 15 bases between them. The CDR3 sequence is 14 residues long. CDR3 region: CASSTDGVGYGYTF. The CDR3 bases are TGTGCCAGCAGTACCGACGGTGTCGGTTATGGCTACACCTTC.

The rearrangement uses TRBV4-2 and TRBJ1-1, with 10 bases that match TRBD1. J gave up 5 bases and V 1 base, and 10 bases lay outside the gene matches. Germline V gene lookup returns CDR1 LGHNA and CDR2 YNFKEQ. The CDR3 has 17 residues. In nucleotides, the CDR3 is TGTGCCAGCAGCCAAGTGGGGACAGGGGAGTTGGGAACTGAAGCTTTCTTT. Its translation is CASSQVGTGELGTEAFF.

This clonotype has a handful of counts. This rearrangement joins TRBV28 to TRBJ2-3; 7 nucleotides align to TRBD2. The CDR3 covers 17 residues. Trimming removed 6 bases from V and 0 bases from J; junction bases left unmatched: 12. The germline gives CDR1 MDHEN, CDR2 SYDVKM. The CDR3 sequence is CASSLDPAGPSTDTQYF. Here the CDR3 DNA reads TGTGCCAGCAGCCTCGACCCAGCGGGGCCTAGCACAGATACGCAGTATTTT.